This entry lists 24 T cell receptor beta chains sequenced from one sample in a study of blood T cell repertoires in COVID-19. Assay used: immunoSEQ multiplex PCR; TCRdb lists only in-frame clones, some missing. The sample lists some 320,000 clones, approximately 81% occurring once. Sequencing was performed on PBMCs or T cells enriched from blood (not recorded which). All receptors come from a woman in her twenties or thirties who had been exposed to COVID-19.

This chain links TRBV27 with TRBJ2-1; weak D call: TRBD2 (6 bases). Germline CDR1 MNHEY, CDR2 SMNVEV (reference sequence). Trimming shortened V by 2 bases and J by 4 bases, and 9 bases separated the two germline ends. The CDR3 is made up of 14 amino acids. As DNA, the CDR3 is TGTGCCAGCAGTTTACGCGGGGCATACAATGAGCAGTTCTTC. It specifies CASSLRGAYNEQFF.

The rearrangement uses TRBV28 and TRBJ1-1; 8 bases line up with TRBD1. In germline, CDR1 is MDHEN, CDR2 SYDVKM. V shed 7 bases, J shed 3 bases, and the junction held 7 bases outside the gene matches. The length of the CDR3 is 14 residues. The CDR3 DNA reads TGTGCCAGCAATCCGGCAGGGGGCGACACTGAAGCTTTCTTT. This translates into CASNPAGGDTEAFF.

The sample holds a few counts of this clone. CDR3 in amino acids: CASSLSDNEQFF. DNA of the CDR3: TGTGCCAGCAGCCTATCGGACAATGAGCAGTTCTTC. The chain combines TRBV6-2 or TRBV6-3 with TRBJ2-1; D not certain. Per the germline V gene, CDR1 is MNHEY and CDR2 is SVGEGT. The V end lost 6 bases, the J end lost 5 bases, and 8 bases lay between the germline ends. This CDR3 spans 12 amino acids.

This rearrangement joins TRBV7-3 to TRBJ2-1, with a possible D match to TRBD1 (6 bases). The CDR3 contains 18 residues. Trimming stripped 3 bases from V and 7 bases from J, with 25 bases between. Germline loops: CDR1 SGHTA, CDR2 FQGTGA. In nucleotides, the CDR3 is TGTGCCAGCAGCTTTTTCAACACAGGGCCCAGCTCGGGGAATGAGCAGTTCTTC. It codes for CASSFFNTGPSSGNEQFF.

The chain carries TRBV27 and TRBJ2-5; 7 bases line up with TRBD2. With 6 bases clipped from V and 0 bases from J, the junction kept 7 bases outside the gene matches. CDR3 length: 15 amino acids. Germline CDR1 is MNHEY and CDR2 is SMNVEV (reference sequence). The CDR3, as DNA: TGTGCCAGCAGCAGGGAGGGCCCGTACCAAGAGACCCAGTACTTC. Protein product: CASSREGPYQETQYF.

The chain carries TRBV19 and TRBJ1-5; D ambiguous. This CDR3 has 15 residues. V lost 9 bases and J 7 bases, leaving 22 bases between the germline ends. Germline CDR1 LNHDA, CDR2 SQIVND (reference sequence). CDR3 sequence: CASDIRGDRRQPQHF. CDR3 bases: TGTGCCAGCGATATTCGGGGTGACCGTCGGCAGCCCCAGCATTTT.

The chain links TRBV5-5 to TRBJ1-2; no clear D gene. Germline V gene data show CDR1 as SGHKS and CDR2 as YYEKEE (reference sequence). CDR3 length equals 15 residues. The germline V and J ends were trimmed by 1 base and 0 bases, with 10 bases remaining between them. CDR3 nucleotides: TGTGCCAGCAGCTTGAGGAGTGATACTAACTATGGCTACACCTTC. Translating gives CASSLRSDTNYGYTF.

The rearrangement joins TRBV11-2 to TRBJ2-1, with 11 bases aligning to TRBD1. The V gene end was trimmed by 3 bases and the J gene end by 0 bases; junction bases not matched to a gene: 7. The length of the CDR3 is 18 residues. Germline V gives CDR1 SGHAT, CDR2 FQNNGV. The CDR3 protein is CASSFPGQGVSSYNEQFF. CDR3 nucleotides: TGTGCCAGCAGCTTTCCGGGACAGGGGGTTAGCTCCTACAATGAGCAGTTCTTC.

Note on this clone: The junction departs from the called germline gene at one end, perhaps through a read error. The CDR3 is CASSVSRSYEQYF. The CDR3 DNA follows: TGTGCCAGCAGTGTATCCAGATCCTACGAGCAGTACTTC. This sequence joins TRBV27 and TRBJ2-7; D remains unclear. Germline values: CDR1 MNHEY, CDR2 SMNVEV (reference sequence). The CDR3 has 13 residues.

This clone appeared a single time. This chain joins TRBV2 and TRBJ2-7; maybe TRBD2 (6 bases). Germline-derived CDR1 and CDR2 are SNHLY and FYNNEI. The CDR3 covers 14 residues. Trimming left V 6 bases short and J 6 bases short, with 18 bases between. In DNA form, the CDR3 reads TGTGCCAGCAGGCGGGACCAAAACACTCCCGAGCAGTACTTC. It specifies CASRRDQNTPEQYF.

This rearrangement joins TRBV18 to TRBJ1-5; D gene ambiguous. The length of the CDR3 is 13 residues. Germline CDR1 and CDR2: KGHSH and LQKENI. The V end lost 2 bases, the J end lost 4 bases, and 6 bases lay between the germline ends. This chain's CDR3 is CASSPEQNQPQHF. CDR3 DNA: TGTGCCAGCTCACCAGAACAGAATCAGCCCCAGCATTTT.

This clone was recorded only once. The V gene is TRBV5-1, the J gene TRBJ1-6, with TRBD1 matching 9 bases. The CDR3 covers 15 residues. J lost 10 bases, V lost 1 base, and 6 bases had no gene match. The germline CDR1 and CDR2 sequences are SGHRS and YFSETQ. The CDR3 DNA reads TGCGCCAGCAGCTTGTCGAGACAGGGGGGATCACCCCTCCACTTT. Its translation is CASSLSRQGGSPLHF.

This clone was seen only a few times. The chain carries TRBV7-3 and TRBJ2-1, with 7 bases that match TRBD2. Looked up from germline, CDR1 is SGHTA and CDR2 is FQGTGA. CDR3 length: 15 residues. V shed 5 bases and J 4 bases; nucleotides not matched to a gene: 8. The CDR3 protein is CASSPYDGGYNEQFF. Written as DNA, the CDR3 is TGTGCCAGCAGCCCTTACGACGGGGGGTACAATGAGCAGTTCTTC.

The CDR3 spells CASIHRQGFNYGYTF. The CDR3 coding sequence is TGTGCCAGCATACATAGACAAGGATTTAACTATGGCTACACCTTC. The chain carries TRBV6-6 and TRBJ1-2; D uncertain. The CDR3 sequence is 15 residues long. With 7 bases removed from V and 1 base from J, the gap between germline ends came to 16 bases. Germline V gives CDR1 MNHNY, CDR2 SVGAGI (reference sequence).

The V call is TRBV2, the J call TRBJ2-7, with TRBD1 identical over 7 bases. Losses at the gene ends were 6 bases for V and 7 bases for J; bases not matched to a gene: 12. The CDR3 is made up of 14 amino acids. Germline V CDR1 and CDR2: SNHLY, FYNNEI. DNA of the CDR3: TGTGCCAGCAGATCGACAGGGCGGGTTGGAGAGCAGTACTTC. Protein: CASRSTGRVGEQYF.

The rearrangement uses TRBV20-1 and TRBJ1-5; D is undetermined. This CDR3 has 13 residues. CDR1 and CDR2 from the germline V gene are DFQATT and SNEGSKA (reference sequence). The V end lost 3 bases, the J end lost 3 bases, and 9 bases lay between the germline ends. The CDR3 sequence is CSASRQDNQPQHF. CDR3 in DNA: TGCAGTGCTAGTCGCCAGGACAATCAGCCCCAGCATTTT.

This clone has a handful of counts. V and J are TRBV14 and TRBJ2-3, with 12 bases that match TRBD2. Germline V gene data show CDR1 as SGHDN and CDR2 as FVKESK. After removal of 9 bases from V and 7 bases from J, the junction contained 8 bases not matched to a gene. The CDR3 consists of 14 residues. CDR3 protein: CASNPSGGAYTQYF. As DNA, the CDR3 is TGTGCCAGTAACCCTAGCGGGGGGGCATATACGCAGTATTTT.

The chain employs TRBV7-2 and TRBJ2-7; TRBD1 aligns across 10 bases. Germline-derived CDR1 and CDR2 are SGHTA and FQGNSA. The CDR3 sequence is 17 residues long. V lost 4 bases, J lost 4 bases, and 13 bases stayed unmatched. CDR3 loop: CASSSAPGQGRRYEQYF. In DNA form, the CDR3 reads TGTGCCAGCAGCTCGGCCCCGGGACAGGGGAGGAGGTACGAGCAGTACTTC.

The chain carries TRBV28 and TRBJ1-1; possibly TRBD1 for D (6 bases). Between the trimmed V and J ends, which lost 2 bases and 5 bases, there was a span of 12 bases. The CDR3 covers 14 residues. The V gene's germline CDR1 is MDHEN and CDR2 SYDVKM. The CDR3 here is CASSLKMGATEAFF. The CDR3 coding sequence is TGTGCCAGCAGTTTAAAAATGGGGGCAACTGAAGCTTTCTTT.

Concerning this clone: Other DNA sequences within the sample encode an identical CDR3. The chain joins TRBV30 to TRBJ2-7, with D maybe TRBD2 (5 bases). Germline V gene sequence: CDR1 GTSNPN, CDR2 SVGIG (reference sequence). The CDR3 consists of 11 residues. V lost 2 bases and J lost 7, with 9 bases in between. For the CDR3, the DNA is TGTGCCTGGAGTTATCGGGGAGAGCAGTACTTC. Amino acid sequence: CAWSYRGEQYF.

The genes are TRBV19 and TRBJ2-5; D might be TRBD1 (6 bases). V was trimmed by 6 bases and J by 5 bases, leaving 16 bases between them. CDR3 length: 14 amino acids. Germline CDR1 and CDR2: LNHDA and SQIVND (reference sequence). The CDR3 sequence: CASRGTQGWETQYF. CDR3 in DNA: TGTGCCAGTAGGGGAACACAGGGATGGGAGACCCAGTACTTC.

This chain links TRBV5-4 with TRBJ1-4; TRBD1 agrees at 8 bases. From germline, CDR1 is SGHNT and CDR2 YYREEE (reference sequence). V was clipped by 2 bases and J by 1 base; unmatched bases: 13. This CDR3 spans 19 amino acids. CDR3: CASSFLRGTGALTNEKLFF. For the CDR3, the DNA is TGTGCCAGCAGCTTCCTCAGGGGGACAGGCGCGTTAACTAATGAAAAACTGTTTTTT.

The V and J genes are TRBV11-2 and TRBJ2-3; D is possibly TRBD1 (6 bases). Germline V gives CDR1 SGHAT, CDR2 FQNNGV. The CDR3 is made up of 15 amino acids. Trimming removed 5 bases at V and 2 bases at J, with 14 bases between. This chain's CDR3 is CASSPQGPVTDTQYF. In DNA form, the CDR3 reads TGTGCCAGCAGCCCACAGGGTCCGGTCACAGATACGCAGTATTTT.

The gene calls are TRBV28 and TRBJ2-3; TRBD2 agrees at 7 bases. V trimming: 8 bases; J trimming: 5 bases; junction bases outside the gene matches: 7. In germline, CDR1 is MDHEN, CDR2 SYDVKM. This CDR3 is built from 13 residues. CDR3 nucleotide sequence: TGTGCCAGCTACGTCGGCGGGGGAGATACGCAGTATTTT. As protein: CASYVGGGDTQYF.